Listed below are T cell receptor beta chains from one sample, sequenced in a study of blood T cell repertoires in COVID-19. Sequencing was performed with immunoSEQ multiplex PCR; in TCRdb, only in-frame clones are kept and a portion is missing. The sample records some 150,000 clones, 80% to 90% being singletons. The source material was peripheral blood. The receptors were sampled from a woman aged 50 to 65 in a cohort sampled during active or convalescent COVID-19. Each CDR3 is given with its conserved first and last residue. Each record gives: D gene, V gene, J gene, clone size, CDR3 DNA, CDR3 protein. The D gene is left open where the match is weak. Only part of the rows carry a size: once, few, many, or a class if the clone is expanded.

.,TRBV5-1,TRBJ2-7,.,TGCGCCAGCAGCTTGTCCACCCTCAGGCCCTACGAGCAGTACTTC,CASSLSTLRPYEQYF
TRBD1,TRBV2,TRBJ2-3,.,TGTGCCAGCAGCCGGGACAGGGGGCGGGGGACAGATACGCAGTATTTT,CASSRDRGRGTDTQYF
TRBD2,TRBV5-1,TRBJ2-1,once,TGCGCCAGCAGCCCGGGTGGGGTAGCGGGGGTAAATGAGCAGTTCTTC,CASSPGGVAGVNEQFF
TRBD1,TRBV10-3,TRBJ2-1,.,TGTGCCGCAGGGGACAGTTTTACCTCCTACAATGAGCAGTTCTTC,CAAGDSFTSYNEQFF
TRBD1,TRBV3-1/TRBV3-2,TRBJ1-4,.,TGTGCCAGCAGTTTCCGGGACAGAAGCGAAAAACTGTTTTTT,CASSFRDRSEKLFF
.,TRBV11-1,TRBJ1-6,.,TGTGCCAGCAGCTCCGATCGAATTCAGGGAACATCACCCCTCCACTTT,CASSSDRIQGTSPLHF
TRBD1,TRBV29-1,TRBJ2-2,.,TGCAGCGCCGATGCAGGACAGGGGGCACGCACCGGGGAGCTGTTTTTT,CSADAGQGARTGELFF
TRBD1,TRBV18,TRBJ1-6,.,TGTGCCAGCTCACCGGGACAGGGTAGTTCACCCCTCCACTTT,CASSPGQGSSPLHF
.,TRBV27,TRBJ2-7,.,TGTGCCAGCAGTATCGGGGGGCAGACCTACGAGCAGTACTTC,CASSIGGQTYEQYF
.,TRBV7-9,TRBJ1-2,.,TGTGCCAGCGGAACAGGATACACCTTC,CASGTGYTF
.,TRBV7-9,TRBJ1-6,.,TGTGCCAGCAGGGGTCAGGGTCTGAATTCACCCCTCCACTTT,CASRGQGLNSPLHF
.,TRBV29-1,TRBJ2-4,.,TGCAGCGTTGAAGTGGAGGTAGCCAAAAACATTCAGTACTTC,CSVEVEVAKNIQYF
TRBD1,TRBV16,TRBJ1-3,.,TGTGCCAGCAGCCTTGGGACAGGGGGAAACACCATATATTTT,CASSLGTGGNTIYF
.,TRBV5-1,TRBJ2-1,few,TGCGCCAGTAACAGGGACACTAACAATGAGCAGTTCTTC,CASNRDTNNEQFF
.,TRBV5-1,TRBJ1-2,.,TGCGCCAGCAGCGAGGACAGTAGCCGTGGCTACACCTTC,CASSEDSSRGYTF
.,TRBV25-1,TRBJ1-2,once,TGTGCCAGCAGTGGCCAGGGTAGCAACTATGGCTACACCTTC,CASSGQGSNYGYTF
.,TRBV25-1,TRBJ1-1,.,TGTGCCAGCATCGCAGGGCCGAACACTGAAGCTTTCTTT,CASIAGPNTEAFF
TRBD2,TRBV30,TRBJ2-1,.,TGTGCCTGGAGCGGGACTAGGGCCCTTGAGCAGTTCTTC,CAWSGTRALEQFF
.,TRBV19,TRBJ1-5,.,TGTGCCAGTAGTATAGTTGAGGGCAGGTACCATCAGCCCCAGCATTTT,CASSIVEGRYHQPQHF
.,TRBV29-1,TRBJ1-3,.,TGCAGCGTTGAGTCGGGGTCTGGAAACACCATATATTTT,CSVESGSGNTIYF
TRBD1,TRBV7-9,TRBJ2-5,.,TGTGCCAGCAGCTTTTCGCAGGGGGCTAGGGAGACCCAGTACTTC,CASSFSQGARETQYF
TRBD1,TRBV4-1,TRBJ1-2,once,TGCGCCAGCAGCCAACCCCCGGGACAGACCTATGGCTACACCTTC,CASSQPPGQTYGYTF
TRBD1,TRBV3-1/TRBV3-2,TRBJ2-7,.,TGTGCCAGCAGCCAAGGGGGACAGGGCTACGAGCAGTACTTC,CASSQGGQGYEQYF
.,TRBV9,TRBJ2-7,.,TGTGCCAGCAGCGTAGTGTCAGGGTACGAGCAGTACTTC,CASSVVSGYEQYF
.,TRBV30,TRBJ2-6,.,TGTGCCTGGAGTGGACAGGTGGCTGGGGCCAACGTCCTGACTTTC,CAWSGQVAGANVLTF
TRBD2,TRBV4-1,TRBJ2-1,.,TGCGCCAGCAGCCGAGATCCGGGACTATCTTCCAATGAGCAGTTCTTC,CASSRDPGLSSNEQFF
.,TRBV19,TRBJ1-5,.,TGTGCCAGTAACCGGGACATGAGCAATCAGCCCCAGCATTTT,CASNRDMSNQPQHF
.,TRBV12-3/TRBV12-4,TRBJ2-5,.,TGTGCCAGCAGTGCGGGGGCCAGGGAGACCCAGTACTTC,CASSAGARETQYF
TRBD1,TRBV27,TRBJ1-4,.,TGTGCCAGCAGTTATCTCCCAGGGGGTGGGGATGAAAAACTGTTTTTT,CASSYLPGGGDEKLFF
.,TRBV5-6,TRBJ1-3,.,TGTGCCAGCAGCTTGTTAGGGGGAAGGCCGAGCTCTGGAAACACCATATATTTT,CASSLLGGRPSSGNTIYF
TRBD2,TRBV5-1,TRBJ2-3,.,TGCGCCAGCTTCGCACGGGGGGTCACAGATACGCAGTATTTT,CASFARGVTDTQYF
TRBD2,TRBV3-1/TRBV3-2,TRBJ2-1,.,TGTGCCAGCAGCCAAGATTCAGGAGCGGGGGGACCCTACAATGAGCAGTTCTTC,CASSQDSGAGGPYNEQFF
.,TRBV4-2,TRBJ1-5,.,TGTGCCAGCAGCCCCGGGACACTTTATCAGCCCCAGCATTTT,CASSPGTLYQPQHF
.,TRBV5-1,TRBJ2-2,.,TGCGCCAGCAGCTTGGGACAAGTGAACACCGGGGAGCTGTTTTTT,CASSLGQVNTGELFF
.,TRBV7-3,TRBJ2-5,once,TGTGCCAGCAGCTACCACGTGTCGGGGTACCAGGAGACCCAGTACTTC,CASSYHVSGYQETQYF
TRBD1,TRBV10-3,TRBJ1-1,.,TGTGCCATCAGTCCCCGGACAGGGGGAGGGACTGAAGCTTTCTTT,CAISPRTGGGTEAFF
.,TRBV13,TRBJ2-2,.,TGTGCCAGCAGACAAAATAGCGGTGGCTTCTACACCGGGGAGCTGTTTTTT,CASRQNSGGFYTGELFF
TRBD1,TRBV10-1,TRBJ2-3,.,TGCGCCAGCCAGGGACAGGTCACAGATACGCAGTATTTT,CASQGQVTDTQYF
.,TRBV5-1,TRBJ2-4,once,TGCGCCAGCAGCTTGGGGGAGAATTGGCGGGGCGCTCTCAACGGGGCCAAAAACATTCAGTACTTC,CASSLGENWRGALNGAKNIQYF
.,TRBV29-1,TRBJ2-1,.,TGCAGCGTTGACTGGAGCTCCTACAATGAGCAGTTCTTC,CSVDWSSYNEQFF
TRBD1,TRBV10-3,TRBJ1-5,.,TGTGCCATCAACCCCCCGGCGGACAGGGGGCTGGATCAGCCCCAGCATTTT,CAINPPADRGLDQPQHF
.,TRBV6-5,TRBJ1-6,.,TGTGCCAGCCCAGGTGGTGGGAATTCACCCCTCCACTTT,CASPGGGNSPLHF
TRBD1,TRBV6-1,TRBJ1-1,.,TGTGCCAGCAGTGAAAGGACAGGGCTTGAAGCTTTCTTT,CASSERTGLEAFF
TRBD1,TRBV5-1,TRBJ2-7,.,TGCGCCAGCAGATCAGGGGGAACCTACGAGCAGTACTTC,CASRSGGTYEQYF
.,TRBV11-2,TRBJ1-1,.,TGTGCCAGCAGCTCAACAGGGCGGGTCACTGAAGCTTTCTTT,CASSSTGRVTEAFF